This TCR beta chain derives from a study of CD8+CD57+ T cells in acquired aplastic anemia. Study observations and caveats: A significant difference in CD8+ Simpson's diversity between patients and controls was not found. A set of some 28 CD8+ CDR3 sequences was shared between patients and controls, and these sequences appeared highly expressed in patients.

This CDR3 is 15 amino acids long. V trimming: 2 bases; J trimming: 3 bases; junction bases outside the gene matches: 4. The V gene's germline CDR1 is ENHRY and CDR2 SYGVKD. Using genomic DNA as the template, TCR beta VDJ and CDR3 profiling was carried out. TCRdb reanalysed the reads using MiXCR and keeps one entry per CDR3 protein. The sample consists of 160,000 or so distinct CDR3 sequences, roughly two thirds of them appearing once. It was patients with CD8+CD57+ cell expansion by flow cytometry who were chosen for sequencing. This clonotype showed up just once. What it binds is not known. V and J are TRBV10-3 and TRBJ2-3, with TRBD2 matching 8 bases. The sample was sorted CD4+, CD8+, or CD8+CD57+ T cells (not recorded which) from PBMCs. The receptor comes from a human donor with aplastic anemia. The CDR3 loop reads CAISEAGGGTDTQYF. CDR3 coding DNA: TGTGCCATCAGTGAGGCGGGGGGCGGTACAGATACGCAGTATTTT.